These 16 T cell receptor beta chains share one sample of origin, sequenced in a study of T cell responses to AZD1222 COVID-19 vaccine. Using immunoSEQ multiplex PCR, the repertoire was profiled, and TCRdb retains in-frame clones only, with some absent. The table records 140,000 to 150,000 clones, 91% of them present only once. The input for sequencing was peripheral blood, taken 28 days after the second AZD1222 dose. The origin of the receptors is an adult who received the AZD1222 COVID-19 vaccine.

This sequence joins TRBV9 and TRBJ2-1, with TRBD2 identical over 8 bases. This CDR3 is 15 amino acids long. The trim removed 0 bases at V and 5 bases at J, leaving 4 bases unmatched. Germline V gene sequence: CDR1 SGDLS, CDR2 YYNGEE. This CDR3 reads CASSVEGLDNNEQFF. DNA for the CDR3: TGTGCCAGCAGCGTAGAGGGACTAGATAACAATGAGCAGTTCTTC.

The chain combines TRBV20-1 with TRBJ2-5, with 9 bases that match TRBD2. The CDR3 runs to 14 residues. CDR1 is DFQATT, CDR2 SNEGSKA, per germline (reference sequence). The V gene end was trimmed by 3 bases and the J gene end by 5 bases; junction bases not matched to a gene: 7. The CDR3 DNA reads TGCAGTGCTAGTGCGGGGGGGATAAGGGAGACCCAGTACTTC. Translating it yields CSASAGGIRETQYF.

V and J are TRBV12-3 or TRBV12-4 and TRBJ2-3, with D hard to call. The V end was cut by 3 bases, the J end by 4 bases, with 2 bases between. The CDR3 loop spans 11 amino acids. This chain's CDR3 is CASSFADTQYF. The CDR3 coding sequence is TGTGCCAGCAGTTTTGCAGATACGCAGTATTTT.

The CDR3 spells CASSSPRGQTYEQYF. The CDR3 region has the DNA TGTGCCAGCAGCTCGCCACGAGGACAGACCTACGAGCAGTACTTC. The J gene is TRBJ2-7, the V gene TRBV5-4; TRBD1 might be the D (6 bases). Germline V gene lookup returns CDR1 SGHNT and CDR2 YYREEE (reference sequence). The length of the CDR3 is 15 residues. Trimming cost V 3 bases and J 2 bases, with 15 bases left between them.

The chain is built from TRBV29-1 and TRBJ2-5; 9 bases agree with TRBD2. This CDR3 is built from 14 residues. The ends lost 3 bases at V and 3 bases at J; junction bases unmatched: 5. CDR1 SQVTM and CDR2 ANQGSEA come from the germline V gene. The CDR3 here is CSVDKREEKETQYF. The CDR3, as DNA: TGCAGCGTTGATAAGCGGGAGGAGAAAGAGACCCAGTACTTC.

V gene TRBV24-1 combines with J gene TRBJ1-5; 9 positions agree with TRBD1. CDR1 and CDR2 from the germline V gene are KGHDR and SFDVKD. After removal of 2 bases from V and 7 bases from J, the junction contained 5 bases not matched to a gene. CDR3 length: 15 amino acids. This CDR3 reads CATSDSLQGAQPQHF. DNA of the CDR3: TGTGCCACCAGTGATTCGTTACAGGGGGCGCAGCCCCAGCATTTT.

The chain recombines TRBV6-2 or TRBV6-3 with TRBJ1-6; D not certain. Germline V gene sequence: CDR1 MNHEY, CDR2 SVGEGT. The CDR3 sequence is 13 residues long. The V and J ends lost 5 bases and 7 bases respectively, with 9 bases between them. The CDR3 reads CASSVERNSPLHF. The CDR3 region has the DNA TGTGCCAGCAGTGTCGAAAGAAATTCACCCCTCCACTTT.

V is TRBV6-5 and J is TRBJ2-7; tentatively, D is TRBD2 (5 bases). Trimming shortened V by 5 bases and J by 12 bases, and 20 bases separated the two germline ends. Germline CDR1 MNHEY, CDR2 SVGAGI. The CDR3 has 13 amino acids. CDR3 protein: CASSPTTRGGMYF. CDR3 nucleotide sequence: TGTGCCAGCAGTCCCACGACACGTGGAGGAATGTACTTC.

V is TRBV2 and J is TRBJ2-2; the match to TRBD1 covers 7 bases. The length of the CDR3 is 13 residues. CDR1 SNHLY and CDR2 FYNNEI come from the germline V gene. V was clipped by 6 bases and J by 6 bases; unmatched bases: 4. Here the CDR3 DNA reads TGTGCCAGCAGGGACAGGACGTCCGGGGAGCTGTTTTTT. This gives the protein CASRDRTSGELFF.

This chain links TRBV7-2 with TRBJ1-2; no clear D gene. The CDR3 has 15 amino acids. Germline CDR1 and CDR2: SGHTA and FQGNSA. V lost 0 bases and J lost 2, with 10 bases in between. CDR3 nucleotide sequence: TGTGCCAGCAGCTTAGCTAGCAGAAACAACTATGGCTACACCTTC. This encodes CASSLASRNNYGYTF.

This clone has just a few counts. The rearrangement uses TRBV25-1 and TRBJ2-3; perhaps TRBD2 as D (6 bases). Germline V CDR1 and CDR2: MGHDK, SYGVNS. Trimming took off 5 bases at V and 2 bases at J, with 8 bases between the two ends. This CDR3 has 13 residues. The DNA of the CDR3 is TGTGCCAGCAGTATGCGGGACACAGATACGCAGTATTTT. Its protein is CASSMRDTDTQYF.

The V and J genes are TRBV7-2 and TRBJ2-3, with TRBD1 matching over 7 bases. Germline CDR1 and CDR2: SGHTA and FQGNSA. CDR3 length equals 14 residues. The junction had 5 bases not matched to a gene; V was cut back by 1 base and J by 7 bases. This chain's CDR3 is CASSLDRGLYTQYF. In DNA, the CDR3 is TGTGCCAGCAGCTTAGATAGGGGGCTGTATACGCAGTATTTT.

Remarks on this clone: Germline is not matched at one junction end, which may reflect a read error. The chain joins TRBV5-1 to TRBJ2-5, with 10 positions matching TRBD2. CDR1 is SGHRS, CDR2 YFSETQ, per germline. The CDR3 covers 14 residues. CDR3 nucleotides: TGCGCCAGCAGCCTGGGACTAGCGCGTGAGACCCAGCACTTC. This translates into CASSLGLARETQHF.

V and J are TRBV27 and TRBJ1-1, with D possibly being TRBD1 (5 bases). There are 12 residues in the CDR3. Looked up from germline, CDR1 is MNHEY and CDR2 is SMNVEV (reference sequence). Between the trimmed V and J ends, which lost 8 bases and 3 bases, there was a span of 10 bases. DNA of the CDR3: TGTGCCAGCTTGGGGCGTTACACTGAAGCTTTCTTT. Its protein is CASLGRYTEAFF.

The rearrangement joins TRBV5-4 to TRBJ2-5, with TRBD1 as a possible D gene (6 bases). The CDR3 contains 14 residues. V dropped 3 bases and J dropped 2 bases, with 11 bases sitting between them. Germline lookup yields CDR1 SGHNT and CDR2 YYREEE (reference sequence). The DNA of the CDR3 is TGTGCCAGCAGCTACACAGGGATTCAAGAGACCCAGTACTTC. Amino acid sequence: CASSYTGIQETQYF.

The chain employs TRBV3-1 (or the pseudogene TRBV3-2) and TRBJ1-1; 7 nucleotides match TRBD1. The CDR3 is 13 residues long. Germline-derived CDR1 and CDR2 are LGHDT and YNNKEL (reference sequence). J gave up 3 bases and V 4 bases, and 2 bases lay outside the gene matches. The CDR3 coding sequence is TGTGCCAGCAGCCTTGACAGGGACACTGAAGCTTTCTTT. It yields the protein CASSLDRDTEAFF.